This is a list of T cell receptor beta chains from one sample in a study of OX40 agonist ivuxolimab in advanced cancers. Repertoires were generated with immunoSEQ multiplex PCR, while TCRdb's copy carries only in-frame clones and drops some. The data contain approximately 58,000 clones, approximately 83% of them seen just once; the ten biggest clones take up about 0.8%. The specimen was CD4+ or CD8+ T cells sorted from blood, collected in a trial of the OX40 agonist ivuxolimab. The receptors shown here come from an adult with an advanced solid tumor such as melanoma, head and neck, liver or kidney cancer. Both conserved end residues are part of each CDR3. The D gene is left open where the match is weak. Size tells how often a clone was seen (once, few, many) or the class of an expanded clone, and some rows leave it out.

TRBJ1-1	TRBD1	few	TRBV6-5	TGTGCCAGCAGTAGGGGACAGGGTGGCACTGAAGCTTTCTTT	CASSRGQGGTEAFF
TRBJ2-7	NA	NA	TRBV7-9	TGTGCCAGCAGCAAACTAGTATCCTACGAGCAGTACTTC	CASSKLVSYEQYF
TRBJ2-7	TRBD2	NA	TRBV6-5	TGTGCCAGCAGTTTACGGGGGACTAGCGGGAGCTACGAGCAGTACTTC	CASSLRGTSGSYEQYF
TRBJ1-1	NA	few	TRBV18	TGTGCCAGCTCACCCGGGGCAGGTGCTACTGAAGCTTTCTTT	CASSPGAGATEAFF
TRBJ2-5	NA	once	TRBV2	TGTGCCAGCAGAGGAGCGGTAACCCAAGAGACCCAGTACTTC	CASRGAVTQETQYF
TRBJ1-1	NA	NA	TRBV30	TGTGCCTGGAACAGGGAAATGAACACTGAAGCTTTCTTT	CAWNREMNTEAFF
TRBJ1-2	TRBD1	NA	TRBV27	TGTGCCAGCAGTTGGGACAGGGCGCCCTATGGCTACACCTTC	CASSWDRAPYGYTF
TRBJ2-1	TRBD2	NA	TRBV7-3	TGTGCCAGCAGCCCGACTAGCGGGACAGTCTACAATGAGCAGTTCTTC	CASSPTSGTVYNEQFF
TRBJ1-2	TRBD1	few	TRBV5-3	TGTGCCAGAAGCTCGACAGGGCATGGCTACACCTTC	CARSSTGHGYTF
TRBJ2-1	NA	NA	TRBV4-1	TGCGCCAGCAGCCGCTCCCGGGACAACTCCTACAATGAGCAGTTCTTC	CASSRSRDNSYNEQFF
TRBJ2-5	NA	once	TRBV5-6	TGTGCCAGCAGCTTAATAGGAGGGGAGACCCAGTACTTC	CASSLIGGETQYF
TRBJ2-7	NA	NA	TRBV7-6	TGTGCCAGCAGCTCAGGGCCCGAGCAGTACTTC	CASSSGPEQYF
TRBJ2-3	NA	NA	TRBV30	TGTGCCTGGAGTGCCCCGACAGTGAACACAGATACGCAGTATTTT	CAWSAPTVNTDTQYF
TRBJ2-1	NA	NA	TRBV29-1	TGCAGCGTTGAAGATTACAGTTACAATGAGCAGTTCTTC	CSVEDYSYNEQFF
TRBJ1-5	NA	NA	TRBV4-2	TGTGCCAGCAGCCCCATTGGCCAGCCCCAGCATTTT	CASSPIGQPQHF
TRBJ2-2	NA	NA	TRBV11-3	TGTGCCAGCAGCCCGGGGTCCCCAGGGATGGAGCTGTTTTTT	CASSPGSPGMELFF
TRBJ2-3	NA	NA	TRBV5-1	TGCGCCAGCAGCTTGCCGCAGATGCCGGATACGCAGTATTTT	CASSLPQMPDTQYF
TRBJ1-2	TRBD1	NA	TRBV2	TGTGCCAGCACTTCCGGGACAGGGGGGATCTATGGCTACACCTTC	CASTSGTGGIYGYTF
TRBJ2-3	TRBD2	NA	TRBV7-2	TGTGCCAGCAGCTATCGGGGAGGGCACCAAAGCACAGATACGCAGTATTTT	CASSYRGGHQSTDTQYF
TRBJ1-1	NA	NA	TRBV28	TGTGCCAGCAGTCCTATACGACGGGGCACTGAAGCTTTCTTT	CASSPIRRGTEAFF
TRBJ1-5	NA	NA	TRBV6-5	TGTGCCAGCAGAGGACAATCCAATCAGCCCCAGCATTTT	CASRGQSNQPQHF
TRBJ2-2	TRBD2	NA	TRBV5-1	TGCGCCAGCAGCTCGGGACTAGCGGGAGGTTTGGAGCTGTTTTTT	CASSSGLAGGLELFF
TRBJ2-1	NA	NA	TRBV18	TGTGCCAGCTCACCATACCGGGAACGGGGCGGTGAGCAGTTCTTC	CASSPYRERGGEQFF
TRBJ2-7	NA	NA	TRBV9	TGTGCCAGCAGGAAGGGGGATTCCGGCATCTACGAGCAGTACTTC	CASRKGDSGIYEQYF
TRBJ2-3	NA	NA	TRBV19	TGTGCCAGTAGTAGCTCTACCCTCAAGGGGGATACGCAGTATTTT	CASSSSTLKGDTQYF
TRBJ2-3	TRBD2	once	TRBV6-5	TGTGCCAGCAGTTCCCTTGCGGGGGGGCAGACAGATACGCAGTATTTT	CASSSLAGGQTDTQYF
TRBJ2-1	TRBD2	once	TRBV29-1	TGCAGCGTTGCACTAGCGGGAATGCAGTTCTTC	CSVALAGMQFF
TRBJ2-4	NA	few	TRBV28	TGTGCCAGCAGTCTCTCGGGGGCCAAAAACATTCAGTACTTC	CASSLSGAKNIQYF
TRBJ2-7	TRBD2	NA	TRBV5-1	TGCGCCAGCAGCTTTAGGAGCGGGACCTCCCGACTCTCCTACGAGCAGTACTTC	CASSFRSGTSRLSYEQYF
TRBJ1-4	NA	NA	TRBV7-8	TGTGCCAGCAGCTTAACGTCGGCTAATGAAAAACTGTTTTTT	CASSLTSANEKLFF